This is a list of T cell receptor beta chains from one sample in a study of shared clonotypes between healthy human individuals. Sequencing used immunoSEQ multiplex PCR; TCRdb keeps in-frame clones, though not all of them. The table has nearly 2 million clones, approximately 95% seen once. Sequenced material: naive CD8+ T cells sorted from blood. Source of these receptors: a man younger than 35 in good health. Both conserved end residues are part of each CDR3. A D gene is named only where the DNA matches it firmly. Clone sizes are given selectively: once, few, many, or a class where the clone is expanded.

clone size: -
D gene: -
V gene: TRBV11-2
J gene: TRBJ1-1
CDR3 protein: CASSGTGSPNTEAFF
CDR3 DNA: TGTGCCAGCAGCGGTACTGGGAGCCCCAACACTGAAGCTTTCTTT

clone size: -
D gene: -
V gene: TRBV7-3
J gene: TRBJ2-3
CDR3 protein: CASSSRDRSTDTQYF
CDR3 DNA: TGTGCCAGCAGCTCGCGGGACAGAAGCACAGATACGCAGTATTTT

clone size: -
D gene: -
V gene: TRBV15
J gene: TRBJ1-4
CDR3 protein: CATSFNDGLNEKLFF
CDR3 DNA: TGTGCCACCAGCTTTAATGACGGCCTTAATGAAAAACTGTTTTTT

clone size: -
D gene: -
V gene: TRBV5-4
J gene: TRBJ2-2
CDR3 protein: CASSFTGYTGELFF
CDR3 DNA: TGTGCCAGCAGCTTTACAGGGTACACCGGGGAGCTGTTTTTT

clone size: once
D gene: -
V gene: TRBV5-6
J gene: TRBJ2-1
CDR3 protein: CASSFGIFPGPTYNEQFF
CDR3 DNA: TGTGCCAGCAGCTTCGGTATCTTCCCAGGACCGACATACAATGAGCAGTTCTTC

clone size: -
D gene: -
V gene: TRBV5-4
J gene: TRBJ2-7
CDR3 protein: CASSLGLEIDEQYF
CDR3 DNA: TGTGCCAGCAGCTTGGGGTTAGAAATTGACGAGCAGTACTTC

clone size: -
D gene: -
V gene: TRBV12-5
J gene: TRBJ1-2
CDR3 protein: CASGLYRPRDPGAYGYTF
CDR3 DNA: TGTGCTAGTGGTTTGTACCGACCCCGGGACCCGGGGGCCTATGGCTACACCTTC

clone size: -
D gene: -
V gene: TRBV9
J gene: TRBJ2-1
CDR3 protein: CASSYSGMSSYNEQFF
CDR3 DNA: TGTGCCAGCAGCTATAGCGGAATGAGCTCCTACAATGAGCAGTTCTTC

clone size: -
D gene: -
V gene: TRBV11-3
J gene: TRBJ2-2
CDR3 protein: CASSTNGGELFF
CDR3 DNA: TGTGCCAGCAGTACCAACGGCGGGGAGCTGTTTTTT

clone size: -
D gene: TRBD1
V gene: TRBV19
J gene: TRBJ2-7
CDR3 protein: CASSIVGQGAPYEQYF
CDR3 DNA: TGTGCCAGTAGTATAGTGGGACAGGGGGCACCCTACGAGCAGTACTTC

clone size: -
D gene: -
V gene: TRBV9
J gene: TRBJ2-3
CDR3 protein: CASSAYGGSTDTQYF
CDR3 DNA: TGTGCCAGCAGCGCCTATGGCGGTAGCACAGATACGCAGTATTTT

clone size: -
D gene: -
V gene: TRBV28
J gene: TRBJ1-4
CDR3 protein: CASSPYIATNEKLFF
CDR3 DNA: TGTGCCAGCAGCCCTTACATAGCAACTAATGAAAAACTGTTTTTT

clone size: -
D gene: TRBD1
V gene: TRBV7-9
J gene: TRBJ1-1
CDR3 protein: CASSLGRDRGNTEAFF
CDR3 DNA: TGTGCCAGCAGCTTGGGACGGGACAGGGGAAACACTGAAGCTTTCTTT

clone size: -
D gene: TRBD2
V gene: TRBV10-2
J gene: TRBJ2-3
CDR3 protein: CASTRPLAGDLDTQYF
CDR3 DNA: TGCGCCAGCACCCGCCCACTAGCGGGGGACCTAGACACGCAGTATTTT

clone size: -
D gene: -
V gene: TRBV29-1
J gene: TRBJ2-5
CDR3 protein: CSGDNQETQYF
CDR3 DNA: TGCAGCGGTGACAACCAAGAGACCCAGTACTTC

clone size: once
D gene: -
V gene: TRBV5-1
J gene: TRBJ2-5
CDR3 protein: CASSIWTVGETQYF
CDR3 DNA: TGCGCCAGCAGCATTTGGACGGTGGGGGAGACCCAGTACTTC

clone size: -
D gene: -
V gene: TRBV11-2
J gene: TRBJ1-2
CDR3 protein: CASSPPDAPYGYTF
CDR3 DNA: TGTGCCAGCAGCCCCCCCGACGCTCCCTATGGCTACACCTTC

clone size: -
D gene: -
V gene: TRBV28
J gene: TRBJ2-7
CDR3 protein: CASSLTPTDPYEQYF
CDR3 DNA: TGTGCCAGCAGTTTAACCCCCACTGATCCCTACGAGCAGTACTTC

clone size: -
D gene: -
V gene: TRBV6-5
J gene: TRBJ2-3
CDR3 protein: CASSYGQGTDTQYF
CDR3 DNA: TGTGCCAGCAGTTACGGCCAGGGAACAGATACGCAGTATTTT

clone size: -
D gene: TRBD1
V gene: TRBV27
J gene: TRBJ2-7
CDR3 protein: CASSLLDRAQEQYF
CDR3 DNA: TGTGCCAGCAGTTTACTGGACAGGGCTCAAGAGCAGTACTTC

clone size: -
D gene: -
V gene: TRBV2
J gene: TRBJ2-1
CDR3 protein: CASSGPPTTATRYNEQFF
CDR3 DNA: TGTGCCAGCAGTGGTCCCCCCACGACAGCCACCAGATACAATGAGCAGTTCTTC

clone size: -
D gene: -
V gene: TRBV6-5
J gene: TRBJ1-1
CDR3 protein: CASSYAGQLEAFF
CDR3 DNA: TGTGCCAGCAGTTACGCCGGACAGCTTGAAGCTTTCTTT

clone size: -
D gene: -
V gene: TRBV27
J gene: TRBJ2-7
CDR3 protein: CASSSRGEGRGYEQYF
CDR3 DNA: TGTGCCAGCAGTTCCAGGGGCGAGGGCAGGGGCTACGAGCAGTACTTC

clone size: -
D gene: -
V gene: TRBV5-6
J gene: TRBJ1-6
CDR3 protein: CASSFSSGPLHF
CDR3 DNA: TGTGCCAGCAGCTTTTCATCGGGTCCCCTCCACTTT

clone size: -
D gene: -
V gene: TRBV6-6
J gene: TRBJ2-3
CDR3 protein: CASSYSRGGSTDTQYF
CDR3 DNA: TGTGCCAGCAGTTACTCGAGGGGAGGTAGCACAGATACGCAGTATTTT

clone size: -
D gene: TRBD2
V gene: TRBV7-9
J gene: TRBJ2-3
CDR3 protein: CASSRSSGVGDTQYF
CDR3 DNA: TGTGCCAGCAGCCGATCTAGCGGGGTGGGAGATACGCAGTATTTT

clone size: -
D gene: TRBD2
V gene: TRBV10-1
J gene: TRBJ2-1
CDR3 protein: CASSETTSGKYNEQFF
CDR3 DNA: TGCGCCAGCAGCGAAACTACTAGCGGGAAATACAATGAGCAGTTCTTC

clone size: -
D gene: TRBD2
V gene: TRBV28
J gene: TRBJ2-4
CDR3 protein: CASSCSGEGTKNIQYF
CDR3 DNA: TGTGCCAGCAGTTGTAGCGGGGAGGGAACCAAAAACATTCAGTACTTC

clone size: once
D gene: TRBD2
V gene: TRBV5-5
J gene: TRBJ2-7
CDR3 protein: CASSLVAGGESYEQYF
CDR3 DNA: TGTGCCAGCAGCTTGGTTGCGGGAGGGGAATCCTACGAGCAGTACTTC

clone size: -
D gene: -
V gene: TRBV5-4
J gene: TRBJ2-7
CDR3 protein: CASSFVESYEQYF
CDR3 DNA: TGTGCCAGCAGCTTTGTAGAGTCCTACGAGCAGTACTTC

clone size: -
D gene: TRBD2
V gene: TRBV6-5
J gene: TRBJ2-1
CDR3 protein: CASSYLSRGGDEQFF
CDR3 DNA: TGTGCCAGCAGTTACTTATCGCGGGGGGGCGATGAGCAGTTCTTC

clone size: -
D gene: -
V gene: TRBV30
J gene: TRBJ2-1
CDR3 protein: CAFDGGHNEQFF
CDR3 DNA: TGTGCCTTCGACGGGGGCCACAATGAGCAGTTCTTC

clone size: -
D gene: -
V gene: TRBV6-5
J gene: TRBJ1-2
CDR3 protein: CASSPQQGVDYGYTF
CDR3 DNA: TGTGCCAGCAGTCCACAACAGGGTGTGGACTATGGCTACACCTTC

clone size: -
D gene: -
V gene: TRBV5-4
J gene: TRBJ1-1
CDR3 protein: CASSNTQNTEAFF
CDR3 DNA: TGTGCCAGCAGCAATACACAGAACACTGAAGCTTTCTTT

clone size: -
D gene: -
V gene: TRBV5-8
J gene: TRBJ2-7
CDR3 protein: CASSKTPWTAYEQYF
CDR3 DNA: TGTGCCAGCAGCAAAACCCCCTGGACCGCCTACGAGCAGTACTTC

clone size: -
D gene: -
V gene: TRBV6-1
J gene: TRBJ2-1
CDR3 protein: CASNIGQFITDEQFF
CDR3 DNA: TGTGCCAGCAATATCGGTCAGTTCATAACGGATGAGCAGTTCTTC

clone size: -
D gene: -
V gene: TRBV7-9
J gene: TRBJ2-6
CDR3 protein: CASSLGDNVLTF
CDR3 DNA: TGTGCCAGCAGCTTAGGGGACAACGTCCTGACTTTC